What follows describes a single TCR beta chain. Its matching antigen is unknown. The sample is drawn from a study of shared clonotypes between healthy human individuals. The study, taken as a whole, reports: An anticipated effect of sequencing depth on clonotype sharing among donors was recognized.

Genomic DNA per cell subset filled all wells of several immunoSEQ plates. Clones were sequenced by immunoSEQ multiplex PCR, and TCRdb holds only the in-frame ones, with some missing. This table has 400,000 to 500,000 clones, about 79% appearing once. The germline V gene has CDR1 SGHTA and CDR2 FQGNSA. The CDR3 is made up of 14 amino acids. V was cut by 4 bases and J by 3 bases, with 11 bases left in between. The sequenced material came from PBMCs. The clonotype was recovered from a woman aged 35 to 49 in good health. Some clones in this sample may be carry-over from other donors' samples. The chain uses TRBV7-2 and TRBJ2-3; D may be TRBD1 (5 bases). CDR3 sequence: CASSYQGLTDTQYF. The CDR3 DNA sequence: TGTGCCAGCAGCTACCAGGGCCTTACAGATACGCAGTATTTT.